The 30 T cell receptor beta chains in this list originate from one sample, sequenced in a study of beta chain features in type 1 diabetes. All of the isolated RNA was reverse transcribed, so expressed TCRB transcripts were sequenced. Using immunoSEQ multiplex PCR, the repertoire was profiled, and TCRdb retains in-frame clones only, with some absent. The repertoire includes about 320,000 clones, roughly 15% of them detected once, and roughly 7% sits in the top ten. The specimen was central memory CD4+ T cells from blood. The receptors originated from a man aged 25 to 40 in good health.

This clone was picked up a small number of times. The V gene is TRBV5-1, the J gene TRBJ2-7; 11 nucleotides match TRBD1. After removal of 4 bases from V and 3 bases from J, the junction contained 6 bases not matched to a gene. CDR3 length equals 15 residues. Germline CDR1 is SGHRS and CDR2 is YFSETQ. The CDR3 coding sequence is TGCGCCAGCAGCGGCGGGACAGGGGGTCACTACGAGCAGTACTTC. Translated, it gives CASSGGTGGHYEQYF.

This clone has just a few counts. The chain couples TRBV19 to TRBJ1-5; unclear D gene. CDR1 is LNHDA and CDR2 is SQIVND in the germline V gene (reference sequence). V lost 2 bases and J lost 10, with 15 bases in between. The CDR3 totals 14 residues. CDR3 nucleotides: TGTGCCAGTAGTATACGAAGACCCGAGCGCCCCCAGCATTTT. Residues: CASSIRRPERPQHF.

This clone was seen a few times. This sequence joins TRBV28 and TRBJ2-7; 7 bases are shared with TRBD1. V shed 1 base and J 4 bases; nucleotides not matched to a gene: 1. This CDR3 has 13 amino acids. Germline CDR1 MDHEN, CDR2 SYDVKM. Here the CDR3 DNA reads TGTGCCAGCAGTTTATTGACAGGGTACGAGCAGTACGTC. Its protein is CASSLLTGYEQYV.

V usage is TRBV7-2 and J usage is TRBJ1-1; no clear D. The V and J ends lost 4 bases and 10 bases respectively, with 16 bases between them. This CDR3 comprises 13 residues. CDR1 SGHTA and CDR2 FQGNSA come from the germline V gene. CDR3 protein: CASSYPLTSGAFF. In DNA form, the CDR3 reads TGTGCCAGCAGCTACCCCTTAACAAGTGGAGCTTTCTTT. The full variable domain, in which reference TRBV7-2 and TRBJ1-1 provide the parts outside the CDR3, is GAGVSQSPSNKVTEKGKDVELRCDPISGHTALYWYRQSLGQGLEFLIYFQGNSAPDKSGLPSDRFSAERTGGSVSTLTIQRTQQEDSAVYLCASSYPLTSGAFFGQGTRLTVV.

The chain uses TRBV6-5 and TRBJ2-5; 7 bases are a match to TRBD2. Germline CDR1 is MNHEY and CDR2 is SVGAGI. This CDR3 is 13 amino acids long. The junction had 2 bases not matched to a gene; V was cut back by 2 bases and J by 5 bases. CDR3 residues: CASSYGGGETQYF. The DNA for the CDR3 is TGTGCCAGCAGTTACGGGGGAGGGGAGACCCAGTACTTC.

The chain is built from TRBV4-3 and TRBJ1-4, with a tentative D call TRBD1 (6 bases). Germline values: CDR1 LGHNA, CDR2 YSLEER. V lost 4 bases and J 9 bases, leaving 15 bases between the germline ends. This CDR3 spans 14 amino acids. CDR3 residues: CASSPQGSLQKLFF. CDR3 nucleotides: TGCGCCAGCAGCCCACAGGGAAGTCTGCAAAAACTGTTTTTT.

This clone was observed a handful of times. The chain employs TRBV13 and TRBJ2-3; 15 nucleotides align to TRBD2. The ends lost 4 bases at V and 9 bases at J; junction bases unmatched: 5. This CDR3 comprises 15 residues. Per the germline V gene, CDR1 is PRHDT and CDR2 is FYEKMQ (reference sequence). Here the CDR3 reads CASSWGLAGGPTQYF. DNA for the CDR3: TGTGCCAGCAGCTGGGGACTAGCGGGGGGTCCCACGCAGTATTTT.

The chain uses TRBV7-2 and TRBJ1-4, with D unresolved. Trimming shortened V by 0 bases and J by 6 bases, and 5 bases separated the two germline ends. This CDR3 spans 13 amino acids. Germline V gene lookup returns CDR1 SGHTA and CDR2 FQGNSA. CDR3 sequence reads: CASSLAPYEKLFF. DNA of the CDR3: TGTGCCAGCAGCTTAGCACCCTATGAAAAACTGTTTTTT.

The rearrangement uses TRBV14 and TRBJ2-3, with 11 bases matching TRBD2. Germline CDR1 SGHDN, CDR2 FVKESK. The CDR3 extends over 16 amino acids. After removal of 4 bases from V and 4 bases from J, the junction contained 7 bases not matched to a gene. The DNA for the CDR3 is TGTGCCAGCAGCCCCTTCACTAGCGGGAGATCAGATACGCAGTATTTT. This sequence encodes CASSPFTSGRSDTQYF.

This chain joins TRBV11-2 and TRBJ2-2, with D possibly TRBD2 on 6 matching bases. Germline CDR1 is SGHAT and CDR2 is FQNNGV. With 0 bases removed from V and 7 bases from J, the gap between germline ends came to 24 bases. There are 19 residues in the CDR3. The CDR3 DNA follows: TGTGCCAGCAGCTTAGATCGGAGAGAGGGCCCCGGGAGAATCGGGGAGCTGTTTTTT. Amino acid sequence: CASSLDRREGPGRIGELFF.

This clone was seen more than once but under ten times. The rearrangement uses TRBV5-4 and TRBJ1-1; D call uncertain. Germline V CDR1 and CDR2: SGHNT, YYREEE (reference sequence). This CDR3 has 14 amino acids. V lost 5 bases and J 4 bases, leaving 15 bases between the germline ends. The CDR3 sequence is CASRRTGESTEAFF. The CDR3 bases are TGTGCCAGCAGAAGGACGGGTGAGAGCACTGAAGCTTTCTTT.

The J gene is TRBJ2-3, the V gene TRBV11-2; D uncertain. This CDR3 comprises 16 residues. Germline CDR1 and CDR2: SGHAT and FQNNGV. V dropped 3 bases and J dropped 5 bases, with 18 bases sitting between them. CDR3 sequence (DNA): TGTGCCAGCAGCTTTATCATGCTCAGCTCTTTAGATACGCAGTATTTT. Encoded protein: CASSFIMLSSLDTQYF.

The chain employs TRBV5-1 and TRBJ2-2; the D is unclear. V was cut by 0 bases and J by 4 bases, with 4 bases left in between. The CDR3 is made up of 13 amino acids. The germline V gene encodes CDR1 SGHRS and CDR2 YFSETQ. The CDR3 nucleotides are TGCGCCAGCAGCTTGGCGTCCACCGGGGAGCTGTTTTTT. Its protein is CASSLASTGELFF.

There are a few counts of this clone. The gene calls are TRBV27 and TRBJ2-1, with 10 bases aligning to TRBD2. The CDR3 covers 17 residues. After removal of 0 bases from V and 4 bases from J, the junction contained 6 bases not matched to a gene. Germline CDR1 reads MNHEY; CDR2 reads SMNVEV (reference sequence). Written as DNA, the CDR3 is TGTGCCAGCAGTTTATCGATTAGCGGGGGGTATTACAATGAGCAGTTCTTC. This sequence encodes CASSLSISGGYYNEQFF.

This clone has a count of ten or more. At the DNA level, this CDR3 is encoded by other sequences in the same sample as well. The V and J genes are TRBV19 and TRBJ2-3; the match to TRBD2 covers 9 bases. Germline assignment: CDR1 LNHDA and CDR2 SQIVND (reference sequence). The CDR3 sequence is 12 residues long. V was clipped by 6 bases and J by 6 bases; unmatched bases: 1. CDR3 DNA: TGTGCCAGTAGACTAGCGGGTGATACGCAGTATTTT. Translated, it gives CASRLAGDTQYF.

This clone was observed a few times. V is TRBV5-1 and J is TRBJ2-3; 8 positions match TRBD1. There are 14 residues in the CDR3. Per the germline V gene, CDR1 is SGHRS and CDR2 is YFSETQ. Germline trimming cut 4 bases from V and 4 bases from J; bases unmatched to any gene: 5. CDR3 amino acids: CASSQRQGSDTQYF. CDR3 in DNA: TGCGCCAGCAGCCAAAGACAGGGGTCAGATACGCAGTATTTT.

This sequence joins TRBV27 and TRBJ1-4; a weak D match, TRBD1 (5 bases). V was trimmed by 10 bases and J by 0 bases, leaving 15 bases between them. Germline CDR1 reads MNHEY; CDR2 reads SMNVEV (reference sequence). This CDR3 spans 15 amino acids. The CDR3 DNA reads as TGTGCCACCCAACCCCAAGGGGCAACTAATGAAAAACTGTTTTTT. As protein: CATQPQGATNEKLFF. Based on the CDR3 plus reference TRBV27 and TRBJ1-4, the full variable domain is EAQVTQNPRYLITVTGKKLTVTCSQNMNHEYMSWYRQDPGLGLRQIYYSMNVEVTDKGDVPEGYKVSRKEKRNFPLILESPSPNQTSLYFCATQPQGATNEKLFFGSGTQLSVL.

The CDR3 region has the DNA TGTGCCACCAGCAGCAGATGGGGGACAGGGGCGGACTCTGGGGCCAACGTCCTGACTTTC. It encodes CATSSRWGTGADSGANVLTF. The chain employs TRBV15 and TRBJ2-6, with TRBD1 matching 10 bases. Germline CDR1 LNHNV, CDR2 YYDKDF (reference sequence). With 3 bases clipped from V and 0 bases from J, the junction kept 11 bases outside the gene matches. CDR3 length equals 20 residues. The full variable domain, completed using reference TRBV15 and TRBJ2-6, is DAMVIQNPRYQVTQFGKPVTLSCSQTLNHNVMYWYQQKSSQAPKLLFHYYDKDFNNEADTPDNFQSRRPNTSFCFLDIRSPGLGDTAMYLCATSSRWGTGADSGANVLTFGAGSRLTVL.

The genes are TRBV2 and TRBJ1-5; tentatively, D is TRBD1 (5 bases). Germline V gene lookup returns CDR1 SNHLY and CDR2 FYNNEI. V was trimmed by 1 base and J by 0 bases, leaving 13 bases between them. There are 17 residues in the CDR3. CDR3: CASSEGGGYYSNQPQHF. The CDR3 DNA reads TGTGCCAGCAGTGAAGGGGGGGGATATTATAGCAATCAGCCCCAGCATTTT.

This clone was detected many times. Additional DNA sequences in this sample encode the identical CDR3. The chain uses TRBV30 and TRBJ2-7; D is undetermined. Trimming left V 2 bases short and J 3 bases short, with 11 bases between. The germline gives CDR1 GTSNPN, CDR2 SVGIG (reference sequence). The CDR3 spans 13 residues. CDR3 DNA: TGTGCCTGGAGTCTGGGCCCGATCTACGAGCAGTACGTC. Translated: CAWSLGPIYEQYV.

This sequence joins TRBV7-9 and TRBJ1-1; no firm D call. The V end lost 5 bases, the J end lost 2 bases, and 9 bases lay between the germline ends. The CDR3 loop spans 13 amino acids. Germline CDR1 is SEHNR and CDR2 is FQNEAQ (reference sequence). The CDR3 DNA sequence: TGTGCCAGCAGCCTAGAGGGTAACACTGAAGCTTTCTTT. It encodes CASSLEGNTEAFF.

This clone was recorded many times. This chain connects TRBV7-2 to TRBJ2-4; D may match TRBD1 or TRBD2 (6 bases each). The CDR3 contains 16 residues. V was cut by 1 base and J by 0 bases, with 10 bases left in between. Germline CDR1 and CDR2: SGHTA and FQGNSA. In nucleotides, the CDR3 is TGTGCCAGCAGCTTAGAAGGGGGGTTAGCCAAAAACATTCAGTACTTC. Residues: CASSLEGGLAKNIQYF.

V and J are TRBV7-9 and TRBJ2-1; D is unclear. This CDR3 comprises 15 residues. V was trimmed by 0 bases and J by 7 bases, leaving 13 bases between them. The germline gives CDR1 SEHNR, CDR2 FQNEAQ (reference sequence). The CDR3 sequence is CASSLAFGGTNEQFF. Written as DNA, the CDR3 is TGTGCCAGCAGCTTAGCCTTCGGCGGAACAAATGAGCAGTTCTTC.

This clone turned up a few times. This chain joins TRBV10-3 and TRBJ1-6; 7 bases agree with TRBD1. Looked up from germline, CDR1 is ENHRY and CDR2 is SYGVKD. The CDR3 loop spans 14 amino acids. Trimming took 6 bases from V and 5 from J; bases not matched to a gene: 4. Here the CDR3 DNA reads TGTGCCATCAGAAAGGGGGCGGATAATTCACCCCTCCACTTT. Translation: CAIRKGADNSPLHF.

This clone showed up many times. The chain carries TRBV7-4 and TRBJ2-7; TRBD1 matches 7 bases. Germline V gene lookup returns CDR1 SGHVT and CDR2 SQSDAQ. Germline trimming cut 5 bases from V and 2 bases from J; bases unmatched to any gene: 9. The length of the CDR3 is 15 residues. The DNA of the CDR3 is TGTGCCAGCAGCCTCGACAGGGCATGGCCCTACGAGCAGTACGTC. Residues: CASSLDRAWPYEQYV.

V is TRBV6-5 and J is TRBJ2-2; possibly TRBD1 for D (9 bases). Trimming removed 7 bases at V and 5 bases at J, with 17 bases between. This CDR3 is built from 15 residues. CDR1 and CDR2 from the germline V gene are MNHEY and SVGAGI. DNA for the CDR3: TGTGCCAGCAATAGCGGGACAGGGAGGACCGGGGAGCTGTTTTTT. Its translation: CASNSGTGRTGELFF.

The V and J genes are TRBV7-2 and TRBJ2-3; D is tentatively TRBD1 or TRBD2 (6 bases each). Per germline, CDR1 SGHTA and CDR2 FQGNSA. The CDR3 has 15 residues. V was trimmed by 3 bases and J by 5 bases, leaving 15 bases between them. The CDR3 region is CASSFGSGGQDTQYF. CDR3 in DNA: TGTGCCAGCAGCTTTGGGTCCGGGGGCCAAGATACGCAGTATTTT.

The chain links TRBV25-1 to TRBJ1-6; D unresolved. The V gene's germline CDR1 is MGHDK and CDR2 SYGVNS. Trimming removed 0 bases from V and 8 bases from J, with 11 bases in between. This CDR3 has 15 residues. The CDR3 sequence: CASSEYRASDSPLHF. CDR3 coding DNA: TGTGCCAGCAGTGAATATCGAGCCAGTGATTCACCCCTCCACTTT. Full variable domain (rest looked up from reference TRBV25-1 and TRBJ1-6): EADIYQTPRYLVIGTGKKITLECSQTMGHDKMYWYQQDPGMELHLIHYSYGVNSTEKGDLSSESTVSRIRTEHFPLTLESARPSHTSQYLCASSEYRASDSPLHFGNGTRLTVT.

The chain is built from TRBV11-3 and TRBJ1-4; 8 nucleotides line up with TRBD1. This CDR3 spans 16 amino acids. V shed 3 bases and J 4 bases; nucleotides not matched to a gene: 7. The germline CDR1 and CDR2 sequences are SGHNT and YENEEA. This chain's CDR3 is CASSFSGGNHNEKLFF. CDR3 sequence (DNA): TGTGCCAGCAGCTTTTCAGGGGGCAACCATAATGAAAAACTGTTTTTT.

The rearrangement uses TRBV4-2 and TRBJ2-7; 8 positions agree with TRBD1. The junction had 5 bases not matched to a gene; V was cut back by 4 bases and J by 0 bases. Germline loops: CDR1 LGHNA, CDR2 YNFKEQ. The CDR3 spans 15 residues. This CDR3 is CASSLGTGSSYEQYV. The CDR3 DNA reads TGTGCCAGCAGCCTCGGGACAGGCAGCTCCTACGAGCAGTACGTC.